Given below is one T cell receptor (beta chain) in context. Its antigen remains unknown. Clones were read by immunoSEQ multiplex PCR, and TCRdb kept only the in-frame ones, dropping some. The sample holds approximately 40,000 clones, roughly 84% seen once. The CDR3 length is 14 residues. From germline, CDR1 is MNHEY and CDR2 SMNVEV (reference sequence). V was clipped by 6 bases and J by 3 bases; unmatched bases: 6. The sample belongs to a study of a mutant IDH1 vaccine in newly diagnosed glioma. Overall study: In weeks 1, 3, 5, 7, 11, 15, 19 and 23, patients were vaccinated. Following radiotherapy alone, or alongside temozolomide cycles, vaccination was started after an interval of 4-6 weeks. Earlier therapy was either radiotherapy, temozolomide, or both, and most got both.

Regarding time point: week 11, during vaccination. Vaccine doses each comprised 300 ug of mutant IDH1 20-mer peptide, with topical imiquimod. Study-level results: The study observed vaccine-induced immune responses in just over 90% of patients.

This receptor was identified in a middle-aged man with glioma. The chain is built from TRBV27 and TRBJ1-2, with TRBD1 identical over 8 bases. The sequenced sample was PBMCs, obtained from a glioma patient whose treatment included an IDH1 peptide vaccine. The CDR3 DNA sequence: TGTGCCAGCAGGGATACAGGGGGGTACTATGGCTACACCTTC. It translates to CASRDTGGYYGYTF.